Listed below are T cell receptor beta chains from one sample, sequenced in a study of breast tumors, draining lymph nodes, adjacent tissues. TCRdb itself ran the multiplex PCR reads through MiXCR, one entry per CDR3 protein. Among some 140,000 distinct CDR3 sequences listed, around 20% were seen once. Sample: axillary lymph node tissue. The receptors come from a female donor with breast cancer. Some clones in this sample may be carry-over from other donors' samples. Each CDR3 is given with its conserved first and last residue. The D gene is left open where the match is weak. For some rows the clone size is stated as once, few or many, or as a class when expanded; others skip it.

length	D	V	J	size	DNA	CDR3
15	.	TRBV7-7	TRBJ1-5	many	TGTGCCAGCAGCTTAGCCAGGGAAAAAGATCAGCCCCAGCATTTT	CASSLAREKDQPQHF
19	TRBD2	TRBV4-1	TRBJ2-2	many	TGCGCCAGCAGCCAATGGGCTGGACTAGCGGGGTCGGGCACCGGGGAGCTGTTTTTT	CASSQWAGLAGSGTGELFF
15	.	TRBV12-3/TRBV12-4	TRBJ1-5	many	TGTGCCAGCAGTTTAGGTCACTTAAGCAATCAGCCCCAGCATTTT	CASSLGHLSNQPQHF
14	TRBD1	TRBV27	TRBJ2-2	.	TGTGCCAGCAGACCGACAGGGCTTTACGGGGAGCTGTTTTTT	CASRPTGLYGELFF
15	.	TRBV5-6	TRBJ2-1	many	TGTGCCAGCAGCTTGGATGGACCATCCTACAATGAGCAGTTCTTC	CASSLDGPSYNEQFF
11	.	TRBV20-1	TRBJ1-4	many	TGCAGTGCTCGAGAGGGGAAAAAACTGTTTTTT	CSAREGKKLFF
16	.	TRBV9	TRBJ1-1	.	TGTGCCAGCAGCGTCGGGACGGGGCACGGGGACACTGAAGCTTTCTTT	CASSVGTGHGDTEAFF
15	.	TRBV30	TRBJ1-4	few	TGTGCCTGGAGGCCAAGCAGGGGTTATGGCGAAAAACTGTTTTTT	CAWRPSRGYGEKLFF
13	.	TRBV20-1	TRBJ1-2	many	TGCAGTGCTAGAGTCGGGAATAACTATGGCTACACCTTC	CSARVGNNYGYTF
16	.	TRBV10-3	TRBJ2-2	many	TGTGCCATCCCCCCCCAGGGCAGGGGAAGTACCGGGGAGCTGTTTTTT	CAIPPQGRGSTGELFF
14	.	TRBV20-1	TRBJ2-3	many	TGCAGTGCTAGAGGGAGAGGTTGGGCAGATACGCAGTATTTT	CSARGRGWADTQYF
16	TRBD2	TRBV12-3/TRBV12-4	TRBJ2-1	many	TGTGCCAGCAGTCTCCGGGATAGCGGGAGGGCCGGAGAGCAGTTCTTC	CASSLRDSGRAGEQFF
14	.	TRBV30	TRBJ2-5	.	TGTGCCTGGAGTCTTTCAGGGGGGAAAGAGACCCGGTACTTC	CAWSLSGGKETRYF
19	TRBD2	TRBV12-3/TRBV12-4	TRBJ2-3	.	TGTGCCAGCAGTTCGAACCCGGGACTAGCGGGGGGGAGGGGGGATACGCAGTATTTT	CASSSNPGLAGGRGDTQYF
14	TRBD2	TRBV5-4	TRBJ2-1	many	TGTGCCAGCAGCCCCCGGGACTATGACAATGAGCAGTTCTTC	CASSPRDYDNEQFF
17	.	TRBV2	TRBJ2-7	many	TGTGCCAGCAGTACTATACCGGGTGACTACACTCTCTACGAGCAGTACTTC	CASSTIPGDYTLYEQYF
15	.	TRBV18	TRBJ2-3	.	TGTGCCAGCTCCCACCCGGAAAGGGGGACAGATACGCAGTATTTT	CASSHPERGTDTQYF